This T cell receptor (beta chain) was obtained from a study of early T cells in non-severe SARS-CoV-2 infection. TCRdb reprocessed the 5' RACE reads via MiXCR and lists one record per CDR3 protein. The sample shows about 100,000 distinct CDR3 sequences, roughly 11% of them seen only once. The CDR3 is made up of 14 amino acids. Germline assignment: CDR1 SGHTA and CDR2 FQGNSA. V was trimmed by 3 bases and J by 4 bases, leaving 12 bases between them. The sequencing input was whole blood. V usage is TRBV7-2 and J usage is TRBJ1-1; D is unresolved. The TCR was taken from an adult who was a healthcare worker with PCR-confirmed SARS-CoV-2 infection or an uninfected control (not recorded which). Here the CDR3 DNA reads TGTGCCAGCAGCTTGGAAAAACGGGGCACTGAAGCTTTCTTT. Residues: CASSLEKRGTEAFF. Full variable domain (missing parts from reference TRBV7-2 and TRBJ1-1): GAGVSQSPSNKVTEKGKDVELRCDPISGHTALYWYRQSLGQGLEFLIYFQGNSAPDKSGLPSDRFSAERTGGSVSTLTIQRTQQEDSAVYLCASSLEKRGTEAFFGQGTRLTVV.